Listed here are 22 T cell receptor beta chains from one sample, sequenced in a study of blood T cell repertoires in COVID-19. The table came from immunoSEQ multiplex PCR; TCRdb's copy has only in-frame clones and leaves some out. Here the sample spans some 170,000 clones, 65% to 85% being singletons. Sequenced input: peripheral blood. The receptors originated from a woman of 80 years or more with active or convalescent COVID-19.

The rearrangement uses TRBV7-9 and TRBJ1-6; a weak D match, TRBD1 (5 bases). This CDR3 has 17 residues. V was clipped by 2 bases and J by 3 bases, with 14 bases between them. Germline CDR1 reads SEHNR; CDR2 reads FQNEAQ (reference sequence). The CDR3 is CASSLSPGRNYNSPLHF. The CDR3 DNA follows: TGTGCCAGCAGCTTATCGCCAGGGAGGAACTATAATTCACCCCTCCACTTT.

This chain connects TRBV27 to TRBJ1-5, with D perhaps TRBD1 (5 bases). V lost 3 bases, J lost 5 bases, and 8 bases lay in between. The CDR3 is made up of 13 amino acids. Looked up from germline, CDR1 is MNHEY and CDR2 is SMNVEV (reference sequence). The CDR3 reads CASSFSGDQPQHF. CDR3 nucleotide sequence: TGTGCCAGCAGTTTTTCGGGGGATCAGCCCCAGCATTTT.

The chain employs TRBV11-3 and TRBJ2-2; D call uncertain. Trimming took off 5 bases at V and 8 bases at J, with 12 bases between the two ends. There are 13 residues in the CDR3. Germline values: CDR1 SGHNT, CDR2 YENEEA. The CDR3 DNA follows: TGTGCCAGCAGCGCCCCCCTAGGAGGGGAGCTGTTTTTT. It yields the protein CASSAPLGGELFF.

J is TRBJ2-3 and V is TRBV6-6; 11 nucleotides align to TRBD2. The germline V gene has CDR1 MNHNY and CDR2 SVGAGI (reference sequence). CDR3 size: 18 residues. The V gene end was trimmed by 5 bases and the J gene end by 0 bases; junction bases not matched to a gene: 10. The CDR3 protein is CASSQTSGGAESTDTQYF. CDR3 bases: TGTGCCAGCAGTCAAACTAGCGGGGGAGCGGAGAGCACAGATACGCAGTATTTT.

The V call is TRBV6-5, the J call TRBJ2-1; 9 bases map to TRBD1. J was trimmed by 4 bases and V by 5 bases; bases with no gene match: 6. The germline CDR1 and CDR2 sequences are MNHEY and SVGAGI. CDR3 length: 15 residues. Written as DNA, the CDR3 is TGTGCCAGCAGTCAGGGACAGGGAAGTTACAATGAGCAGTTCTTC. This gives the protein CASSQGQGSYNEQFF.

This chain links TRBV19 with TRBJ2-2; D not resolved. The length of the CDR3 is 12 residues. CDR1 and CDR2 from the germline V gene are LNHDA and SQIVND (reference sequence). V gave up 4 bases and J gave up 6 bases, with 6 bases separating them. The CDR3 loop is CASSRGSGELFF. The DNA of the CDR3 is TGTGCCAGTAGTAGAGGCTCCGGGGAGCTGTTTTTT.

This chain joins TRBV6-5 and TRBJ1-1; possibly TRBD1 for D (6 bases). This CDR3 contains 10 residues. With 9 bases removed from V and 11 bases from J, the gap between germline ends came to 13 bases. In germline, CDR1 is MNHEY, CDR2 SVGAGI. The CDR3 is CASETGWAFF. CDR3 nucleotide sequence: TGTGCCAGTGAGACAGGTTGGGCTTTCTTT.

The chain has TRBV7-2 and TRBJ1-1, with 12 bases aligning to TRBD1. V gave up 5 bases and J gave up 10 bases; unmatched junction bases: 8. CDR1 and CDR2 (germline): SGHTA, FQGNSA. The CDR3 consists of 14 residues. The CDR3 nucleotides are TGTGCCAGCAGCCAGGGACAGGGGGCAACCGGAGCTTTCTTT. This sequence encodes CASSQGQGATGAFF.

The rearrangement joins TRBV19 to TRBJ2-2, with TRBD2 as a possible D gene (6 bases). Germline assignment: CDR1 LNHDA and CDR2 SQIVND (reference sequence). V shed 5 bases and J shed 3 bases, with 10 bases lying between them. This CDR3 comprises 14 residues. DNA of the CDR3: TGTGCCAGTAGTCCTGGGGACTACACCGGGGAGCTGTTTTTT. Its protein is CASSPGDYTGELFF.

The chain has TRBV21-1 and TRBJ1-1. TRBV21-1 is shown as a pseudogene. The length of the CDR3 is 15 residues. CDR3 sequence reads: CASSKGWRPNTEAFF. CDR3 bases: TGTGCCAGCAGCAAAGGGTGGCGGCCGAACACTGAAGCTTTCTTT.

The gene calls are TRBV14 and TRBJ1-1; D uncertain. Trimming took off 0 bases at V and 0 bases at J, with 5 bases between the two ends. Germline CDR1 reads SGHDN; CDR2 reads FVKESK. This CDR3 comprises 14 residues. Here the CDR3 DNA reads TGTGCCAGCAGCCAAGACACTTTGAACACTGAAGCTTTCTTT. Translated, it gives CASSQDTLNTEAFF.

The chain employs TRBV7-2 and TRBJ1-2; a possible D gene is TRBD1 (5 bases). Germline V lookup: CDR1 SGHTA, CDR2 FQGNSA. This CDR3 contains 13 residues. With 3 bases removed from V and 5 bases from J, the gap between germline ends came to 10 bases. CDR3 in amino acids: CASSLSGGYGYTF. The CDR3 DNA reads TGTGCCAGCAGCTTGAGTGGGGGGTATGGCTACACCTTC. The variable domain in full, completed from reference TRBV7-2 and TRBJ1-2, reads GAGVSQSPSNKVTEKGKDVELRCDPISGHTALYWYRQSLGQGLEFLIYFQGNSAPDKSGLPSDRFSAERTGGSVSTLTIQRTQQEDSAVYLCASSLSGGYGYTFGSGTRLTVV.

V gene TRBV7-2 combines with J gene TRBJ1-5; a weak D match, TRBD1 (5 bases). The CDR3 loop spans 12 amino acids. V was shortened by 3 bases and J by 9 bases, with 9 bases between the two germline ends. Germline V gene lookup returns CDR1 SGHTA and CDR2 FQGNSA. The CDR3, as DNA: TGTGCCAGCAGCTTCGACCAGGGGCCCCAGCATTTT. This sequence encodes CASSFDQGPQHF.

V is TRBV6-6 and J is TRBJ1-5; D is unclear. Trimming cost V 3 bases and J 6 bases, with 9 bases left between them. Germline assignment: CDR1 MNHNY and CDR2 SVGAGI (reference sequence). The CDR3 sequence is 13 residues long. The CDR3 nucleotides read TGTGCCAGCAGTTATGGGGAGGGTCAGCCCCAGCATTTT. This codes for CASSYGEGQPQHF.

The V and J genes are TRBV6-2 or TRBV6-3 and TRBJ2-5; no definite D call. Trimming pared 1 base from V and 2 bases from J, leaving 8 bases between. Germline V gives CDR1 MNHEY, CDR2 SVGEGT. The CDR3 is 14 amino acids. Written as DNA, the CDR3 is TGTGCCAGCAGTTACTTGGCCTCACAAGAGACCCAGTACTTC. It translates to CASSYLASQETQYF.

This clone was observed once. The V and J genes are TRBV7-2 and TRBJ2-7; D uncertain. V dropped 4 bases and J dropped 4 bases, with 5 bases sitting between them. Germline V CDR1 and CDR2: SGHTA, FQGNSA. The CDR3 loop spans 11 amino acids. CDR3 DNA: TGTGCCAGCAGCTACCTATACGAGCAGTACTTC. This translates into CASSYLYEQYF.

A single count supports this clone. The V and J genes are TRBV7-9 and TRBJ1-6; D is unclear. The CDR3 extends over 15 amino acids. The germline V gene has CDR1 SEHNR and CDR2 FQNEAQ (reference sequence). V was shortened by 5 bases and J by 8 bases, with 16 bases between the two germline ends. The CDR3 region has the DNA TGTGCCAGCAGCCCAAGCCGCTTCCTGGATTCACCCCTCCACTTT. Translating gives CASSPSRFLDSPLHF.

The chain has TRBV27 and TRBJ2-7; TRBD2 agrees at 9 bases. This CDR3 has 15 residues. The ends lost 7 bases at V and 3 bases at J; junction bases unmatched: 10. Germline V lookup: CDR1 MNHEY, CDR2 SMNVEV (reference sequence). This chain's CDR3 is CASKTDGAGGYEQYF. As DNA, the CDR3 is TGTGCCAGCAAGACCGACGGAGCGGGGGGCTACGAGCAGTACTTC.

This rearrangement joins TRBV27 to TRBJ2-6; 7 nucleotides line up with TRBD1. Germline lookup yields CDR1 MNHEY and CDR2 SMNVEV (reference sequence). CDR3 length: 19 residues. With 0 bases clipped from V and 0 bases from J, the junction kept 8 bases outside the gene matches. CDR3 amino acids: CASSLSTGLFFSGANVLTF. The CDR3 bases are TGTGCCAGCAGTTTATCGACAGGGCTGTTTTTCTCTGGGGCCAACGTCCTGACTTTC.

The chain uses TRBV11-2 and TRBJ1-3; a possible D gene is TRBD1 (5 bases). V was shortened by 10 bases and J by 2 bases, with 18 bases between the two germline ends. The germline CDR1 and CDR2 sequences are SGHAT and FQNNGV. CDR3 length: 15 amino acids. The CDR3 loop is CAITLGTYPGNTIYF. The CDR3, as DNA: TGTGCCATTACACTGGGGACTTATCCTGGAAACACCATATATTTT.

The rearrangement uses TRBV6-5 and TRBJ2-5; D call uncertain. The CDR3 sequence is 15 residues long. V was shortened by 2 bases and J by 2 bases, with 12 bases between the two germline ends. CDR1 MNHEY and CDR2 SVGAGI come from the germline V gene. Here the CDR3 DNA reads TGTGCCAGCAGTTACAGTATCCAGGTACAAGAGACCCAGTACTTC. Encoded protein: CASSYSIQVQETQYF.

The chain uses TRBV6-5 and TRBJ1-1; unclear D gene. The CDR3 runs 12 residues. Germline CDR1 is MNHEY and CDR2 is SVGAGI. The ends were cut back, 6 bases at V and 7 bases at J, with 12 bases in the middle. The DNA for the CDR3 is TGTGCCAGCAGCCCCGGCGCAGGTGAAGCTTTCTTT. Its protein is CASSPGAGEAFF.